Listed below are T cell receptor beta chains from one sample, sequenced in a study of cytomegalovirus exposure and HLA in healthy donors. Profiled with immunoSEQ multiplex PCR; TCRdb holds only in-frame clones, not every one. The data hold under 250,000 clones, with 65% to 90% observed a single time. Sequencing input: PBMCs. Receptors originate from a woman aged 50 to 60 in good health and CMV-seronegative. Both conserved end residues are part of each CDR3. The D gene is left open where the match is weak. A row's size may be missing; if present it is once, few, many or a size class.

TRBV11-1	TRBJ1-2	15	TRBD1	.	CASSTPDRASYGYTF	TGTGCCAGCAGCACACCGGACAGGGCTTCTTATGGCTACACCTTC
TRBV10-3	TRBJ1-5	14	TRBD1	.	CAISGTGLNQPQHF	TGTGCCATCAGTGGGACAGGCCTCAATCAGCCCCAGCATTTT
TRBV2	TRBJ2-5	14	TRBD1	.	CASQGQGAEETQYF	TGTGCCAGCCAAGGACAGGGGGCCGAAGAGACCCAGTACTTC
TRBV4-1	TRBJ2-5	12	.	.	CASSQGAETQYF	TGCGCCAGCAGCCAAGGGGCGGAGACCCAGTACTTC
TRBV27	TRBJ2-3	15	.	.	CASSLSRASTDTQYF	TGTGCCAGCAGTTTATCGAGGGCAAGCACAGATACGCAGTATTTT
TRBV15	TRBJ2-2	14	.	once	CATSRESRIGELFF	TGTGCCACCAGCAGAGAAAGCCGCATCGGGGAGCTGTTTTTT
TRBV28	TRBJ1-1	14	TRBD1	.	CAGKAGQENTEAFF	TGTGCCGGAAAGGCGGGACAGGAGAACACTGAAGCTTTCTTT
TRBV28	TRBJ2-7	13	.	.	CASTPGGGNEQYF	TGTGCCAGCACTCCCGGTGGGGGCAACGAGCAGTACTTC
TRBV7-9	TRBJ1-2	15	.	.	CSSSYIRSNNYGYTF	TGTTCCAGCAGCTATATCAGGTCAAACAACTATGGCTACACCTTC
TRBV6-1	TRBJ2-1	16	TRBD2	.	CASSVSGTSGSVEQFF	TGTGCCAGCAGTGTGTCCGGGACTAGCGGGAGCGTTGAGCAGTTCTTC
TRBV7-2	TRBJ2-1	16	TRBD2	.	CASSSSLAGVRNEQFF	TGTGCCAGCAGCTCCTCCCTAGCGGGAGTTCGGAATGAGCAGTTCTTC
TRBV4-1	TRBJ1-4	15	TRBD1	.	CASSQDDRGREKLFF	TGCGCCAGCAGCCAAGACGACAGGGGGCGTGAAAAACTGTTTTTT
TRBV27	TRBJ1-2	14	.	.	CASSSPGRIGGYTF	TGTGCCAGCAGTTCCCCGGGAAGGATCGGGGGCTACACCTTC
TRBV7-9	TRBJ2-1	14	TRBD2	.	CASSPGGIGNEQFF	TGTGCCAGCAGTCCCGGGGGGATCGGCAATGAGCAGTTCTTC
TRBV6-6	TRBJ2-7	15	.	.	CASSYSSRGPYEQYF	TGTGCCAGCAGTTACTCCTCCAGGGGCCCCTACGAGCAGTACTTC
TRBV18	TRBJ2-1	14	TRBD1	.	CASSPGPTGDEQFF	TGTGCCAGCTCACCTGGACCGACAGGGGATGAGCAGTTCTTC
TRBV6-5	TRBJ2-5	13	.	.	CASRRTRAETQYF	TGTGCCAGCAGGCGAACTAGAGCCGAGACCCAGTACTTC
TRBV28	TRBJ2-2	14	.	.	CATSRQTPAGELFF	TGTGCCACCTCCCGACAGACCCCCGCCGGGGAGCTGTTTTTT
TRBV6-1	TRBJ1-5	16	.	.	CASSDRGSYSNQPQHF	TGTGCCAGCAGTGACAGGGGTAGTTATAGCAACCAGCCCCAGCATTTT
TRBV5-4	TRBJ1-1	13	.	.	CASSLERNTEAFF	TGTGCCAGCAGCTTGGAGAGGAACACTGAAGCTTTCTTT
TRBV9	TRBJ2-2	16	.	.	CASSVGQTRGTGELFF	TGTGCCAGCAGCGTAGGACAGACGCGGGGCACCGGGGAGCTGTTTTTT
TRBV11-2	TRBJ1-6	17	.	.	CASSLSHGGSYNSPLHF	TGTGCCAGCAGCCTTAGTCACGGGGGTTCCTATAATTCACCCCTCCACTTT